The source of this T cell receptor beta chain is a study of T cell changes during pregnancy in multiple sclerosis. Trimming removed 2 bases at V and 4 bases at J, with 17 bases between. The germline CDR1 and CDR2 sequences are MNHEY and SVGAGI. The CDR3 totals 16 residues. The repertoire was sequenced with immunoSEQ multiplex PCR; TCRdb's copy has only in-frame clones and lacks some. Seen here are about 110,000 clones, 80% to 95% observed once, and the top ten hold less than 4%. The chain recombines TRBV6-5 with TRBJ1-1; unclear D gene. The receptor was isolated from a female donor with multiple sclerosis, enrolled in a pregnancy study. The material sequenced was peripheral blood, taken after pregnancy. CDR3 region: CASSYADILGGTEAFF. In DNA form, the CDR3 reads TGTGCCAGCAGTTACGCCGACATCCTGGGAGGCACTGAAGCTTTCTTT.